The next 29 T cell receptor beta chains were all read from a single sample in a study of blood T cell repertoires in COVID-19 (dated by TCRdb to 2020 to 2022). Libraries were prepared through the immunoSEQ multiplex PCR assay. TCRdb stores this immuneACCESS table with in-frame sequences only. Part of the clones is absent; in the studies checked, under half of the shortfall reflects unresolved V genes, and no reason is known for the rest. In this sample the table shows fewer than 70,000 clones, around 88% of which occur a single time. The ten top clones hold approximately 15% of the sample. The specimen sequenced was peripheral blood. All receptors derive from a man aged 35 to 55 with COVID-19, enrolled during active disease.

The rearrangement uses TRBV6-5 and TRBJ1-2, with 12 bases lining up with TRBD1. The germline V gene encodes CDR1 MNHEY and CDR2 SVGAGI. The ends lost 7 bases at V and 7 bases at J; junction bases unmatched: 7. The CDR3 runs 14 residues. This chain's CDR3 is CASTGTGGASGYTF. DNA for the CDR3: TGTGCCAGCACTGGGACAGGGGGCGCCTCTGGCTACACCTTC.

The table lists this clone with a few counts. CDR3 in DNA: TGTGCCAGCAGCCAAGATCCGGGACTAATAACGATGGCCCAGTACTTC. Its translation is CASSQDPGLITMAQYF. V and J are TRBV3-1 (or the pseudogene TRBV3-2) and TRBJ2-5; 7 nucleotides agree with TRBD2. J was trimmed by 9 bases and V by 0 bases; bases with no gene match: 13. The CDR3 is 16 amino acids. Germline V gives CDR1 LGHDT, CDR2 YNNKEL (reference sequence).

This clone was found a few times. The V call is TRBV5-1, the J call TRBJ2-3; maybe TRBD2 (5 bases). The V end lost 6 bases, the J end lost 2 bases, and 22 bases lay between the germline ends. The CDR3 has 17 residues. Per germline, CDR1 SGHRS and CDR2 YFSETQ. The CDR3 coding sequence is TGCGCCAGCACCCGCTCGGACTGGAACTCCAACACAGATACGCAGTATTTT. Translating it yields CASTRSDWNSNTDTQYF.

The chain carries TRBV7-9 and TRBJ1-4; D not resolved. CDR1 and CDR2 from the germline V gene are SEHNR and FQNEAQ (reference sequence). This CDR3 contains 14 residues. V was pared by 2 bases and J by 4 bases, with 8 bases between. The CDR3 DNA is TGTGCCAGCAGCTTACGACGGGATAATGAAAAACTGTTTTTT. Protein: CASSLRRDNEKLFF.

The V call is TRBV10-1, the J call TRBJ2-1, with TRBD1 matching over 9 bases. With V trimmed by 2 bases and J by 4 bases, 6 bases remained unmatched. Germline V CDR1 and CDR2: WNHNN, SYGVQD (reference sequence). This CDR3 has 16 residues. The CDR3 spells CASSEDGQGRYNEQFF. The CDR3 coding sequence is TGCGCCAGCAGTGAGGATGGACAGGGGCGTTACAATGAGCAGTTCTTC.

The chain combines TRBV29-1 with TRBJ2-2; the match to TRBD1 covers 7 bases. The V segment lost 7 bases and the J segment 4 bases; nucleotides outside the gene matches: 6. The CDR3 covers 13 residues. The V gene's germline CDR1 is SQVTM and CDR2 ANQGSEA. The CDR3 sequence is CSAGTVITGELFF. In nucleotides, the CDR3 is TGCAGCGCCGGGACAGTAATCACCGGGGAGCTGTTTTTT.

V gene TRBV9 combines with J gene TRBJ2-5; 15 bases are a match to TRBD2. CDR1 and CDR2 (germline): SGDLS, YYNGEE. With V trimmed by 4 bases and J by 3 bases, 10 bases remained unmatched. The CDR3 length is 18 residues. This CDR3 reads CASSSGLAGGHTEETQYF. In DNA form, the CDR3 reads TGTGCCAGCAGCTCGGGACTAGCGGGGGGCCACACCGAAGAGACCCAGTACTTC.

The chain has TRBV6-6 and TRBJ1-1, with 9 bases matching TRBD1. V lost 6 bases to trimming and J lost 3 bases; unmatched junction nucleotides: 14. Germline V gene sequence: CDR1 MNHNY, CDR2 SVGAGI (reference sequence). The CDR3 is 17 amino acids. Here the CDR3 DNA reads TGTGCCAGCAGCCGAACCCCCGGGACAGGGAGAGACACTGAAGCTTTCTTT. This translates into CASSRTPGTGRDTEAFF.

Only a few counts were recorded for this clone. The chain recombines TRBV30 with TRBJ2-2; tentatively, D is TRBD1 (6 bases). The V gene's germline CDR1 is GTSNPN and CDR2 SVGIG (reference sequence). Trimming took 6 bases from V and 3 from J, leaving 17 bases between them. The CDR3 is made up of 15 amino acids. The CDR3 DNA is TGTGCCTGTAGGAAGGGGGTTTCGGACACCGGGGAGCTGTTTTTT. Translated: CACRKGVSDTGELFF.

The chain recombines TRBV10-3 with TRBJ2-3; the D gene is possibly TRBD2 (5 bases). This CDR3 contains 14 residues. CDR1 and CDR2 from the germline V gene are ENHRY and SYGVKD. With 11 bases removed from V and 2 bases from J, the gap between germline ends came to 17 bases. CDR3 in DNA: TGTGCCTGTTCGTCGGGATCGAACACAGATACGCAGTATTTT. Translating gives CACSSGSNTDTQYF.

The chain couples TRBV4-1 to TRBJ1-6; 9 bases agree with TRBD1. The CDR3 has 21 residues. The germline CDR1 and CDR2 sequences are MGHRA and YSYEKL. V gave up 0 bases and J gave up 5 bases; unmatched junction bases: 17. DNA for the CDR3: TGCGCCAGCAGCCAAGATTTGGCGGTGCTACAGGGGGCTTTCCATAATTCACCCCTCCACTTT. Translated: CASSQDLAVLQGAFHNSPLHF.

The V gene is TRBV7-2, the J gene TRBJ1-2; a possible D gene is TRBD1 (5 bases). CDR1 and CDR2 (germline): SGHTA, FQGNSA. The CDR3 covers 13 residues. Between the trimmed V and J ends, which lost 5 bases and 3 bases, there was a span of 10 bases. CDR3 sequence reads: CASSPGQDYGYTF. The CDR3 nucleotides read TGTGCCAGCAGCCCCGGACAAGACTATGGCTACACCTTC. Supplemented by reference TRBV7-2 and TRBJ1-2, the full variable domain reads GAGVSQSPSNKVTEKGKDVELRCDPISGHTALYWYRQSLGQGLEFLIYFQGNSAPDKSGLPSDRFSAERTGGSVSTLTIQRTQQEDSAVYLCASSPGQDYGYTFGSGTRLTVV.

The chain joins TRBV6-1 to TRBJ1-3; the D gene is possibly TRBD1 (6 bases). Germline-derived CDR1 and CDR2 are MNHNS and SASEGT. Trimming took off 2 bases at V and 4 bases at J, with 12 bases between the two ends. The CDR3 runs to 15 residues. The CDR3 DNA sequence: TGTGCCAGCAGTGAATTAATACAGGGCGGAAACACCATATATTTT. Encoded protein: CASSELIQGGNTIYF.

The rearrangement joins TRBV6-1 to TRBJ2-1, with D possibly being TRBD2 (5 bases). The CDR3 is 13 amino acids. Germline CDR1 is MNHNS and CDR2 is SASEGT. The ends were cut back, 2 bases at V and 7 bases at J, with 9 bases in the middle. DNA for the CDR3: TGTGCCAGCAGTGAATCGCCGGGGAATGAGCAGTTCTTC. Translated: CASSESPGNEQFF.

The chain recombines TRBV2 with TRBJ2-5; 9 nucleotides agree with TRBD1. The CDR3 is 14 amino acids. V dropped 6 bases and J dropped 5; count of bases not matched to a gene: 7. Germline CDR1 reads SNHLY; CDR2 reads FYNNEI. The CDR3 region is CASRDRGLGETQYF. The CDR3 coding sequence is TGTGCCAGCAGGGACAGGGGACTTGGTGAGACCCAGTACTTC.

This chain connects TRBV3-1 (or the pseudogene TRBV3-2) to TRBJ2-5; 9 nucleotides agree with TRBD2. This CDR3 spans 14 amino acids. The junction had 6 bases not matched to a gene; V was cut back by 5 bases and J by 5 bases. The germline CDR1 and CDR2 sequences are LGHDT and YNNKEL (reference sequence). The CDR3 region is CASSATSGLETQYF. The CDR3 bases are TGTGCCAGCAGCGCAACTAGCGGGCTGGAGACCCAGTACTTC.

The chain recombines TRBV6-1 with TRBJ1-6; unclear D gene. The germline CDR1 and CDR2 sequences are MNHNS and SASEGT. This CDR3 has 14 residues. V lost 2 bases and J lost 10, with 12 bases in between. Here the CDR3 reads CASSENGRQSPLHF. CDR3 bases: TGTGCCAGCAGTGAAAATGGCAGGCAATCACCCCTCCACTTT.

J is TRBJ1-1 and V is TRBV29-1, with D maybe TRBD1 (6 bases). V was pared by 0 bases and J by 6 bases, with 20 bases between. Germline-derived CDR1 and CDR2 are SQVTM and ANQGSEA. The CDR3 contains 16 residues. The CDR3 region has the DNA TGCAGCGTTGAAGAAAGTGAGACAGGTGGTCGCGCTGAAGCTTTCTTT. This sequence encodes CSVEESETGGRAEAFF.

The CDR3 DNA sequence: TGTGCCAGCAGTTCCAGGGGGCGGAACACTGAAGCTTTCTTT. Translating gives CASSSRGRNTEAFF. V gene TRBV2 combines with J gene TRBJ1-1; TRBD1 agrees at 8 bases. Germline V gene sequence: CDR1 SNHLY, CDR2 FYNNEI. After removal of 5 bases from V and 1 base from J, the junction contained 3 bases not matched to a gene. The CDR3 is made up of 14 amino acids.

The chain has TRBV3-1 (or the pseudogene TRBV3-2) and TRBJ1-2, with no clear D. Germline values: CDR1 LGHDT, CDR2 YNNKEL (reference sequence). V was trimmed by 1 base and J by 4 bases, leaving 7 bases between them. The CDR3 is made up of 13 amino acids. CDR3 sequence reads: CASSQAGPYGYTF. For the CDR3, the DNA is TGTGCCAGCAGCCAAGCGGGTCCCTATGGCTACACCTTC.

The V call is TRBV5-8, the J call TRBJ2-3; 10 bases fit TRBD1. The CDR3 has 18 residues. Germline CDR1 reads SGHTS; CDR2 reads YDEGEE. Germline trimming cut 4 bases from V and 2 bases from J; bases unmatched to any gene: 13. The CDR3 nucleotides are TGTGCCAGCAGCCCGGGACAGGGGTCCATCCTAATCACAGATACGCAGTATTTT. Protein: CASSPGQGSILITDTQYF. Using reference TRBV5-8 and TRBJ2-3 for the parts outside the CDR3, the full variable domain is EAGVTQSPTHLIKTRGQQATLRCSPISGHTSVYWYQQALGLGLQFLLWYDEGEERNRGNFPPRFSGRQFPNYSSELNVNALELEDSALYLCASSPGQGSILITDTQYFGPGTRLTVL.

CDR3 nucleotide sequence: TGTGCCAGCGGACCTGGGGCTAGCGGGGGGGGAGAGCAGTTCTTC. Translating gives CASGPGASGGGEQFF. The J gene is TRBJ2-1, the V gene TRBV27; 12 nucleotides match TRBD2. The CDR3 extends over 15 amino acids. Germline CDR1 MNHEY, CDR2 SMNVEV (reference sequence). The trim removed 8 bases at V and 10 bases at J, leaving 12 bases unmatched.

The genes are TRBV5-1 and TRBJ1-3; 7 bases match TRBD1. V shed 5 bases, J shed 3 bases, and the junction held 20 bases outside the gene matches. Looked up from germline, CDR1 is SGHRS and CDR2 is YFSETQ. The CDR3 spans 19 residues. The CDR3 loop reads CASRPVPGTVPLYGNTIYF. The CDR3 DNA reads as TGCGCCAGCAGACCAGTTCCCGGGACAGTGCCTCTTTATGGAAACACCATATATTTT.

A note on this clone: An end of the junction differs from the germline gene, which may be a read error. This rearrangement joins TRBV25-1 to TRBJ2-7; 7 nucleotides agree with TRBD1. From germline, CDR1 is MGHDK and CDR2 SYGVNS. The CDR3 length is 13 residues. The CDR3 DNA follows: TGTGCCAGTCTAGGGGACAGCTCAAACCCTCCTTGGTTC. Translating gives CASLGDSSNPPWF.

The chain links TRBV7-6 to TRBJ2-3, with 8 nucleotides matching TRBD2. This CDR3 has 14 residues. V dropped 7 bases and J dropped 5; count of bases not matched to a gene: 8. Germline-derived CDR1 and CDR2 are SGHVS and FNYEAQ. This CDR3 is CASTLRTSRDTQYF. The CDR3 bases are TGTGCCAGCACCCTTCGGACTAGCCGAGATACGCAGTATTTT.

The chain is built from TRBV2 and TRBJ1-1; 7 nucleotides match TRBD1. J gave up 1 base and V 8 bases, and 1 base lay outside the gene matches. Germline CDR1 reads SNHLY; CDR2 reads FYNNEI. The CDR3 length is 12 residues. CDR3: CASDRENTEAFF. CDR3 bases: TGTGCCAGCGACAGGGAGAACACTGAAGCTTTCTTT.

The chain employs TRBV5-4 and TRBJ2-5; tentatively, D is TRBD1 (6 bases). V lost 3 bases, J lost 3 bases, and 12 bases lay in between. The CDR3 consists of 14 residues. From germline, CDR1 is SGHNT and CDR2 YYREEE (reference sequence). The CDR3: CASSSTGFEETQYF. As DNA, the CDR3 is TGTGCCAGCAGCTCCACAGGGTTTGAAGAGACCCAGTACTTC.

The rearrangement uses TRBV6-5 and TRBJ2-1; the D gene is possibly TRBD1 (6 bases). The CDR3 length is 15 residues. The germline V gene has CDR1 MNHEY and CDR2 SVGAGI. Trimming pared 2 bases from V and 0 bases from J, leaving 8 bases between. The CDR3 region has the DNA TGTGCCAGCAGTTACATGACAGGCTCCTACAATGAGCAGTTCTTC. Protein: CASSYMTGSYNEQFF.

This chain connects TRBV30 to TRBJ2-3; TRBD1 matches 8 bases. Germline CDR1 is GTSNPN and CDR2 is SVGIG (reference sequence). Trimming took 1 base from V and 4 from J; bases not matched to a gene: 10. The CDR3 consists of 16 residues. The CDR3 here is CAWSGGQASLADTQYF. The CDR3 DNA reads TGTGCCTGGAGTGGGGGACAGGCTTCGCTCGCAGATACGCAGTATTTT.